This T cell receptor (beta chain) is drawn from a study of control samples from healthy donors and cancer patients. TCRdb keeps only in-frame clones here, not all; method: immunoSEQ multiplex PCR. This repertoire shows 130,000 or so clones, about 90% found once; its top ten account for under 9%. Sequenced: blood. The clonotype originates from a man aged 18 to 35 in good health.

The CDR3 sequence is CASSFTDTGELFF. Here the CDR3 DNA reads TGCGCCAGCAGCTTCACTGACACCGGGGAGCTGTTTTTT. This chain uses TRBV5-1 with TRBJ2-2, with D unclear. This CDR3 region has 13 residues. The V end lost 2 bases, the J end lost 3 bases, and 5 bases lay between the germline ends. Germline V gene sequence: CDR1 SGHRS, CDR2 YFSETQ.